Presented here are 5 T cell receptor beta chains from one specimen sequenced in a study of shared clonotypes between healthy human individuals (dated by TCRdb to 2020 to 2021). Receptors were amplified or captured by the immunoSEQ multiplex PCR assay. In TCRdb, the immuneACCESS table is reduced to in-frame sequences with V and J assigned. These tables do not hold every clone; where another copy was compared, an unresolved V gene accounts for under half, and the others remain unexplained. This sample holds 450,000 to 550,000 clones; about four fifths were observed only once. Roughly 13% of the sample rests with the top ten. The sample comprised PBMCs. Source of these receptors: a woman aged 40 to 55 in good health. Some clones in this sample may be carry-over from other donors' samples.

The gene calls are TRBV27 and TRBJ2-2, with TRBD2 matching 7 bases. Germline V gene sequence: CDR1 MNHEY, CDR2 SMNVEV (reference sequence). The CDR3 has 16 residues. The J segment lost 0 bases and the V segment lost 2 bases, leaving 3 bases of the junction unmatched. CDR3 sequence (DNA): TGTGCCAGCAGTTTAAACGGGGGGACGAACACCGGGGAGCTGTTTTTT. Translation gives CASSLNGGTNTGELFF.

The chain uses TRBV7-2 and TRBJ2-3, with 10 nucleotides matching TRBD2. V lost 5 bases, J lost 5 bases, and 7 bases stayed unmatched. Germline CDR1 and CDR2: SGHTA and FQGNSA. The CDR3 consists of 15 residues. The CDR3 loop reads CASSLGQREGDTQYF. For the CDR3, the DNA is TGTGCCAGCAGCCTGGGCCAGCGGGAGGGAGATACGCAGTATTTT.

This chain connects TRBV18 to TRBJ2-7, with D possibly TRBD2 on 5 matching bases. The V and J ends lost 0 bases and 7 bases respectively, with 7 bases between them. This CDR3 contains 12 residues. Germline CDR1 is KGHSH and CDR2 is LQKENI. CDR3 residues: CASSPPSGEQYF. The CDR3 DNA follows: TGTGCCAGCTCACCACCGTCGGGAGAGCAGTACTTC.

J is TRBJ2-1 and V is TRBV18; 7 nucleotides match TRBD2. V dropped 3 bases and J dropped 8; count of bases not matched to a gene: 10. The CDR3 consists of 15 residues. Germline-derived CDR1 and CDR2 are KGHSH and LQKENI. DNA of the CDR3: TGTGCCAGCTCACCCGGAATAGCGGGTAGAGATGAGCAGTTCTTC. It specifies CASSPGIAGRDEQFF. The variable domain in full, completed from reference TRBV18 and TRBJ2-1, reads NAGVMQNPRHLVRRRGQEARLRCSPMKGHSHVYWYRQLPEEGLKFMVYLQKENIIDESGMPKERFSAEFPKEGPSILRIQQVVRGDSAAYFCASSPGIAGRDEQFFGPGTRLTVL.

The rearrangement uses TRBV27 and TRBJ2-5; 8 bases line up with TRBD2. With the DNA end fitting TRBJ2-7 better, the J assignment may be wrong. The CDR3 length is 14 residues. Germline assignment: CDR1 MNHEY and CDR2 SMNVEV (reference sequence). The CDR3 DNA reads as TGTGCCAGCAGTGCAAGCGGGAGCTCGTACGAGCAGTACTTC. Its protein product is CASSASGSSYEQYF.